These 21 T cell receptor beta chains originate from one sample sequenced in a study of shared clonotypes between healthy human individuals. Sequenced by immunoSEQ multiplex PCR; TCRdb stores in-frame clones only, minus some. The sample holds 950,000 to 1,100,000 clones, approximately 76% seen once. Sequencing used memory CD4+ T cells sorted from blood. Regarding subset: CD45RA-negative fraction. The receptors come from a man younger than 35 in good health.

As DNA, the CDR3 is TGTGCCAGTAGTATACAGGGAAGGACTGAAGCTTTCTTT. Its protein is CASSIQGRTEAFF. The genes are TRBV19 and TRBJ1-1; D might be TRBD1 (5 bases). V dropped 2 bases and J dropped 5 bases, with 9 bases sitting between them. The CDR3 has 13 residues. CDR1 and CDR2 (germline): LNHDA, SQIVND (reference sequence).

The rearrangement joins TRBV30 to TRBJ2-6; D call uncertain. Per the germline V gene, CDR1 is GTSNPN and CDR2 is SVGIG (reference sequence). V dropped 8 bases and J dropped 2 bases, with 10 bases sitting between them. This CDR3 contains 13 residues. CDR3 bases: TGTGCCCGCCGGAACACTGGGGCCAACGTCCTGACTTTC. Translating gives CARRNTGANVLTF.

V gene TRBV4-1 combines with J gene TRBJ2-5, with 10 bases that match TRBD2. CDR3 length: 16 residues. The V gene's germline CDR1 is MGHRA and CDR2 YSYEKL. The ends lost 0 bases at V and 4 bases at J; junction bases unmatched: 5. The DNA of the CDR3 is TGCGCCAGCAGCCAAGATTCTAGCGGGAGCGGAGAGACCCAGTACTTC. It is translated as CASSQDSSGSGETQYF.

This chain connects TRBV30 to TRBJ2-7; D possibly corresponds to TRBD1 (6 bases). From germline, CDR1 is GTSNPN and CDR2 SVGIG (reference sequence). V lost 4 bases and J lost 5, with 15 bases in between. The CDR3 covers 13 residues. CDR3 sequence: CAWTPQGPNEQYF. The CDR3 DNA sequence: TGTGCCTGGACCCCCCAGGGGCCCAACGAGCAGTACTTC.

This chain uses TRBV10-3 with TRBJ2-2; D not resolved. Germline V lookup: CDR1 ENHRY, CDR2 SYGVKD. The length of the CDR3 is 13 residues. Trimming cost V 10 bases and J 6 bases, with 15 bases left between them. The CDR3 loop is CATGRADPGELFF. The CDR3 coding sequence is TGTGCCACCGGCCGAGCAGATCCCGGGGAGCTGTTTTTT.

This clone was recorded only once. This chain connects TRBV14 to TRBJ2-3, with 13 bases identical to TRBD2. This CDR3 comprises 17 residues. The ends lost 4 bases at V and 4 bases at J; junction bases unmatched: 8. Germline lookup yields CDR1 SGHDN and CDR2 FVKESK. The CDR3 is CASSPPGLAGIADTQYF. The CDR3 nucleotides read TGTGCCAGCAGCCCTCCGGGACTAGCGGGGATCGCAGATACGCAGTATTTT.

This clone was detected a few times. The chain uses TRBV2 and TRBJ1-5; D remains unclear. The ends were cut back, 8 bases at V and 0 bases at J, with 5 bases in the middle. There are 12 residues in the CDR3. The germline gives CDR1 SNHLY, CDR2 FYNNEI. The CDR3 sequence: CASCFSNQPQHF. CDR3 bases: TGTGCCAGCTGCTTTAGCAATCAGCCCCAGCATTTT.

This clone was found a few times. This chain joins TRBV5-1 and TRBJ1-4; D unclear. The CDR3 spans 16 residues. V was cut by 4 bases and J by 7 bases, with 20 bases left in between. CDR1 is SGHRS, CDR2 YFSETQ, per germline. The CDR3 DNA sequence: TGCGCCAGCAGCGTCCTCCTCGGGTCCGAGGGTGAAAAACTGTTTTTT. As protein: CASSVLLGSEGEKLFF.

The chain is built from TRBV30 and TRBJ1-1; 8 bases match TRBD1. Germline CDR1 is GTSNPN and CDR2 is SVGIG (reference sequence). V gave up 7 bases and J gave up 10 bases; unmatched junction bases: 11. The CDR3 length is 12 residues. CDR3 nucleotides: TGTGCCTTAAGGACAGGGAGAAGGGTAGCTTTCTTT. Amino acids: CALRTGRRVAFF.

This rearrangement joins TRBV19 to TRBJ2-7, with 8 bases that match TRBD1. The CDR3 consists of 16 residues. V was pared by 5 bases and J by 0 bases, with 9 bases of the junction left unmatched. The V gene's germline CDR1 is LNHDA and CDR2 SQIVND (reference sequence). The CDR3 is CASSFTRGQSSYEQYF. CDR3 bases: TGTGCCAGTAGTTTTACCAGGGGGCAAAGCTCCTACGAGCAGTACTTC.

The V and J genes are TRBV25-1 and TRBJ2-5; 10 nucleotides agree with TRBD2. This CDR3 region has 14 residues. The ends lost 8 bases at V and 5 bases at J; junction bases unmatched: 8. CDR1 MGHDK and CDR2 SYGVNS come from the germline V gene. CDR3 nucleotide sequence: TGTGCCAGCTCACGCCCTAGCGGGAGTGAGACCCAGTACTTC. Residues: CASSRPSGSETQYF.

The gene calls are TRBV4-3 and TRBJ2-1; TRBD1 agrees at 12 bases. The CDR3 consists of 15 residues. The J segment lost 10 bases and the V segment lost 2 bases, leaving 6 bases of the junction unmatched. Germline V gene sequence: CDR1 LGHNA, CDR2 YSLEER. CDR3 sequence (DNA): TGCGCCAGCAGCCAATTGGGACAGGGGGCCAGGGAGCAGTTCTTC. Amino acids: CASSQLGQGAREQFF.

The V and J genes are TRBV29-1 and TRBJ2-3; 9 nucleotides line up with TRBD2. The CDR3 runs to 14 residues. Trimming removed 4 bases from V and 11 bases from J; junction bases left unmatched: 13. Germline values: CDR1 SQVTM, CDR2 ANQGSEA. This chain's CDR3 is CSVGLAGTIGEQYF. In DNA, the CDR3 is TGCAGCGTTGGCCTAGCGGGGACTATAGGGGAGCAGTATTTT.

In its sample, this clone was seen once. This chain links TRBV6-5 with TRBJ1-1; 11 bases fit TRBD1. From germline, CDR1 is MNHEY and CDR2 SVGAGI. The CDR3 consists of 15 residues. V was pared by 5 bases and J by 4 bases, with 6 bases of the junction left unmatched. Here the CDR3 reads CASSQTGTGGTEAFF. CDR3 DNA sequence: TGTGCCAGCAGTCAAACCGGGACAGGGGGCACTGAAGCTTTCTTT.

The V and J genes are TRBV11-2 and TRBJ1-5, with D unclear. V was clipped by 0 bases and J by 0 bases, with 12 bases between them. The CDR3 covers 17 residues. CDR1 SGHAT and CDR2 FQNNGV come from the germline V gene. The CDR3 spells CASSLDQGTVSNQPQHF. The CDR3 region has the DNA TGTGCCAGCAGCTTAGATCAAGGCACGGTTAGCAATCAGCCCCAGCATTTT.

With respect to this clone: This sample also contains other DNA sequences that code for the same CDR3. The chain joins TRBV6-1 to TRBJ2-7; weak D call: TRBD1 (5 bases). The CDR3 covers 13 residues. CDR1 MNHNS and CDR2 SASEGT come from the germline V gene. The ends were cut back, 3 bases at V and 4 bases at J, with 10 bases in the middle. CDR3 amino acids: CASSEQGLYEQYF. The CDR3 DNA reads TGTGCCAGCAGTGAGCAGGGTCTATACGAGCAGTACTTC.

In regard to this clone: This CDR3 is also generated by other DNA sequences in the sample. This chain uses TRBV6-1 with TRBJ2-7, with no clear D. Per germline, CDR1 MNHNS and CDR2 SASEGT. The CDR3 contains 12 residues. V was pared by 3 bases and J by 2 bases, with 5 bases between. The CDR3 bases are TGTGCCAGCAGTGACCAAACCTACGAGCAGTACTTC. This gives the protein CASSDQTYEQYF.

The chain carries TRBV30 and TRBJ1-2; TRBD1 agrees at 7 bases. CDR1 is GTSNPN, CDR2 SVGIG, per germline (reference sequence). The CDR3 runs 13 residues. J gave up 0 bases and V 7 bases, and 5 bases lay outside the gene matches. The CDR3 region has the DNA TGTGCCTCCAGGGGGAGAGCTAACTATGGCTACACCTTC. The encoded protein is CASRGRANYGYTF.

This chain links TRBV21-1 with TRBJ2-7; the table's D call, TRBD2, was not checked against the DNA. TRBV21-1 is annotated as a pseudogene. The length of the CDR3 is 20 residues. CDR3 sequence (DNA): TGTGCCAGCAGCAAAGCCTGGGAGGGGATTGACCGGGACTGTACCTACGAGCAGTACTTC. Its translation: CASSKAWEGIDRDCTYEQYF.

The chain uses TRBV5-4 and TRBJ2-7; TRBD1 aligns across 9 bases. The CDR3 consists of 14 residues. Germline assignment: CDR1 SGHNT and CDR2 YYREEE (reference sequence). The J segment lost 2 bases and the V segment lost 4 bases, leaving 4 bases of the junction unmatched. The CDR3 DNA reads as TGTGCCAGCAGCCGGACAGGGGATACCTACGAGCAGTACTTC. Encoded protein: CASSRTGDTYEQYF.

This clone was found a few times. This chain connects TRBV7-9 to TRBJ1-1; D remains ambiguous. This CDR3 spans 13 amino acids. Germline values: CDR1 SEHNR, CDR2 FQNEAQ (reference sequence). Trimming took off 1 base at V and 11 bases at J, with 14 bases between the two ends. The CDR3 DNA follows: TGTGCCAGCAGCTTAGGTGTAGGTGGCAATGCTTTCTTT. It encodes CASSLGVGGNAFF.